These T cell receptor beta chains were read from a single sample in a study of blood T cell repertoires in COVID-19. Method: immunoSEQ multiplex PCR; TCRdb's copy keeps in-frame clones and lacks some. The top ten clones hold about 7.2% of a sample with some 220,000 clones, 80% of them seen once. Sequencing input: peripheral blood. The receptors were gathered from a woman in her sixties or seventies with acute or convalescent COVID-19. The CDR3 runs from the conserved cysteine through the conserved F or W. Fields, in order: clone size, D gene, J gene, V gene, CDR3 protein, CDR3 DNA. A D gene is named only where the DNA matches it firmly. Expanded clones are given a class, and other clones once, few, many or no size at all.

abundance: NA
d_gene: NA
j_gene: TRBJ1-2
v_gene: TRBV12-3/TRBV12-4
CDR3aa: CASSRPGDYGYTF
CDR3nt: TGTGCCAGCAGTCGTCCGGGTGACTATGGCTACACCTTC

abundance: NA
d_gene: TRBD2
j_gene: TRBJ2-5
v_gene: TRBV2
CDR3aa: CASTRGTSGETQYF
CDR3nt: TGTGCCAGCACCAGAGGGACTAGCGGAGAGACCCAGTACTTC

abundance: NA
d_gene: NA
j_gene: TRBJ2-2
v_gene: TRBV7-3
CDR3aa: CASSLAANTGELFF
CDR3nt: TGTGCCAGCAGCTTGGCGGCGAACACCGGGGAGCTGTTTTTT

abundance: once
d_gene: TRBD1
j_gene: TRBJ2-3
v_gene: TRBV7-2
CDR3aa: CASSRTDRGRGTQYF
CDR3nt: TGTGCCAGCAGCCGGACGGACAGGGGGCGTGGTACGCAGTATTTT

abundance: NA
d_gene: NA
j_gene: TRBJ2-5
v_gene: TRBV3-1/TRBV3-2
CDR3aa: CASSQNTGNAQETQYF
CDR3nt: TGTGCCAGCAGCCAAAACACAGGGAATGCCCAAGAGACCCAGTACTTC

abundance: once
d_gene: TRBD1
j_gene: TRBJ1-6
v_gene: TRBV15
CDR3aa: CATSRDRRGRLLF
CDR3nt: TGTGCCACCAGCAGAGATAGGAGGGGGCGATTGCTCTTT

abundance: NA
d_gene: TRBD1
j_gene: TRBJ1-2
v_gene: TRBV9
CDR3aa: CASSPTGGAVYGYTF
CDR3nt: TGTGCCAGCAGCCCCACAGGGGGCGCCGTCTATGGCTACACCTTC

abundance: NA
d_gene: TRBD1
j_gene: TRBJ1-1
v_gene: TRBV6-1
CDR3aa: CASSVNRGFSIPNTEAFF
CDR3nt: TGTGCCAGCAGTGTTAACAGGGGGTTCAGTATTCCGAACACTGAAGCTTTCTTT

abundance: NA
d_gene: TRBD2
j_gene: TRBJ2-1
v_gene: TRBV7-2
CDR3aa: CASSNSGDLEQFF
CDR3nt: TGTGCCAGCAGCAATAGCGGGGATTTGGAGCAGTTCTTC

abundance: NA
d_gene: NA
j_gene: TRBJ1-4
v_gene: TRBV2
CDR3aa: CASRYSGRSEKLFF
CDR3nt: TGTGCCAGCAGGTATTCAGGGCGATCTGAAAAACTGTTTTTT

abundance: NA
d_gene: TRBD1
j_gene: TRBJ1-4
v_gene: TRBV19
CDR3aa: CASSIDGTGDEKLFF
CDR3nt: TGTGCCAGTAGTATAGATGGGACAGGGGATGAAAAACTGTTTTTT

abundance: NA
d_gene: NA
j_gene: TRBJ1-4
v_gene: TRBV5-1
CDR3aa: CASSLNTLGEKLFF
CDR3nt: TGCGCCAGCAGCTTGAACACCCTCGGGGAAAAACTGTTTTTT

abundance: NA
d_gene: NA
j_gene: TRBJ2-1
v_gene: TRBV11-2
CDR3aa: CASSLDVRNEQFF
CDR3nt: TGTGCCAGCAGCTTAGATGTACGGAATGAGCAGTTCTTC

abundance: NA
d_gene: TRBD1
j_gene: TRBJ1-2
v_gene: TRBV5-5
CDR3aa: CASSSRDSPNYGYTF
CDR3nt: TGTGCCAGCAGCTCCCGGGACAGCCCAAACTATGGCTACACCTTC

abundance: NA
d_gene: NA
j_gene: TRBJ1-6
v_gene: TRBV5-8
CDR3aa: CASSLGNWVSGTYNSPLHF
CDR3nt: TGTGCCAGCAGCTTGGGTAACTGGGTTTCAGGCACCTATAATTCACCCCTCCACTTT

abundance: NA
d_gene: NA
j_gene: TRBJ2-5
v_gene: TRBV6-5
CDR3aa: CASSSASDGTQYF
CDR3nt: TGTGCCAGCAGCTCCGCTAGCGATGGGACCCAGTACTTC

abundance: NA
d_gene: NA
j_gene: TRBJ2-7
v_gene: TRBV2
CDR3aa: CASGTTRLGEQYF
CDR3nt: TGTGCCAGCGGAACGACTAGGCTTGGTGAGCAGTACTTC

abundance: NA
d_gene: TRBD2
j_gene: TRBJ2-4
v_gene: TRBV25-1
CDR3aa: CASSETSGGDIQYF
CDR3nt: TGTGCCAGCAGTGAAACTAGCGGGGGAGACATTCAGTACTTC

abundance: NA
d_gene: NA
j_gene: TRBJ1-3
v_gene: TRBV5-1
CDR3aa: CASSEGHNSGNTIYF
CDR3nt: TGCGCCAGCAGTGAGGGACATAACTCTGGAAACACCATATATTTT

abundance: NA
d_gene: NA
j_gene: TRBJ2-5
v_gene: TRBV20-1
CDR3aa: CSASLAPQETQYF
CDR3nt: TGCAGTGCTAGTCTAGCGCCGCAAGAGACCCAGTACTTC

abundance: NA
d_gene: NA
j_gene: TRBJ2-1
v_gene: TRBV13
CDR3aa: CASSLRHEQFF
CDR3nt: TGTGCCAGCAGCTTACGTCATGAGCAGTTCTTC

abundance: NA
d_gene: NA
j_gene: TRBJ2-5
v_gene: TRBV19
CDR3aa: CASSRQQETQYF
CDR3nt: TGTGCCAGTAGTCGACAGCAAGAGACCCAGTACTTC

abundance: NA
d_gene: TRBD2
j_gene: TRBJ2-5
v_gene: TRBV11-2
CDR3aa: CASSLGQRGAGEETQYF
CDR3nt: TGTGCCAGCAGCTTAGGACAGCGGGGGGCGGGGGAGGAGACCCAGTACTTC

abundance: NA
d_gene: TRBD1
j_gene: TRBJ1-1
v_gene: TRBV3-1/TRBV3-2
CDR3aa: CASSPYGQAPKAFF
CDR3nt: TGTGCCAGCAGCCCTTATGGACAGGCGCCTAAAGCTTTCTTT

abundance: NA
d_gene: TRBD2
j_gene: TRBJ2-3
v_gene: TRBV4-1
CDR3aa: CASSQEWRGGSDTQYF
CDR3nt: TGCGCCAGCAGCCAAGAATGGCGGGGGGGCTCAGATACGCAGTATTTT

abundance: NA
d_gene: NA
j_gene: TRBJ1-2
v_gene: TRBV6-5
CDR3aa: CASSYSRDHYGYTF
CDR3nt: TGTGCCAGCAGTTACTCGAGGGATCACTATGGCTACACCTTC

abundance: NA
d_gene: NA
j_gene: TRBJ1-4
v_gene: TRBV5-8
CDR3aa: CASSPSGVYNEKLFF
CDR3nt: TGTGCCAGCAGCCCTTCAGGCGTCTACAATGAAAAACTGTTTTTT

abundance: NA
d_gene: NA
j_gene: TRBJ1-1
v_gene: TRBV12-3/TRBV12-4
CDR3aa: CASTLTGNTEAFF
CDR3nt: TGTGCCAGCACCCTAACGGGAAACACTGAAGCTTTCTTT

abundance: NA
d_gene: TRBD2
j_gene: TRBJ2-3
v_gene: TRBV2
CDR3aa: CASNLAGSTDTQYF
CDR3nt: TGTGCCAGCAACCTAGCGGGGTCCACAGATACGCAGTATTTT

abundance: NA
d_gene: NA
j_gene: TRBJ2-1
v_gene: TRBV3-1/TRBV3-2
CDR3aa: CASSQTPQRVTYNEQFF
CDR3nt: TGTGCCAGCAGCCAAACCCCTCAGCGGGTGACCTACAATGAGCAGTTCTTC

abundance: NA
d_gene: NA
j_gene: TRBJ1-5
v_gene: TRBV7-2
CDR3aa: CASSLFGGDRSQPQHF
CDR3nt: TGTGCCAGCAGCTTATTCGGAGGGGATCGGAGTCAGCCCCAGCATTTT